This T cell receptor (beta chain) came from a study of tumor-infiltrating lymphocytes in localized non-small cell lung cancer. Study summary: Tumor tissue and non-adjacent uninvolved lung came from each patient.

Broader study findings: Tumor T-cell fraction from TCR sequencing was not associated with recurrence-free survival (p = 0.61). TCR sequencing covered a subset of patients with enough tissue. TCRbeta sequencing showed higher T cell infiltration in tumors than uninvolved lung.

To note about this clone: Its antigen remains unidentified.

Generated by immunoSEQ multiplex PCR, the TCRdb table keeps only in-frame clones and is missing some. The table includes 9,500 to 15,000 clones, about nine tenths detected once. This CDR3 region has 14 residues. Looked up from germline, CDR1 is GTSNPN and CDR2 is SVGIG (reference sequence). V was shortened by 1 base and J by 3 bases, with 12 bases between the two germline ends. This chain links TRBV30 with TRBJ1-1; D possibly corresponds to TRBD1 (5 bases). The sample consisted of lung tumor tissue. The origin of this receptor is a human donor with non-small cell lung cancer. As DNA, the CDR3 is TGTGCCTGGAGTGGCCCGTTCAGGGACACTGAAGCTTTCTTT. Protein: CAWSGPFRDTEAFF.